These T cell receptor beta chains were read from a single sample in a study of shared clonotypes between healthy human individuals. Libraries were prepared by immunoSEQ multiplex PCR; TCRdb keeps only in-frame clonotypes and omits some of them. The sample holds approximately 700,000 clones, approximately 73% seen once. The sample comprised memory CD4+ T cells sorted from blood. The receptors were gathered from a woman in her 30s in good health. Each CDR3 is given with its conserved first and last residue. Fields, in order: J gene, CDR3 length, V gene, CDR3 protein.

J: TRBJ2-2; length: 14; V: TRBV5-1; CDR3: CASSRTARTGELFF
J: TRBJ1-3; length: 15; V: TRBV2; CDR3: CASKLQGNSGNTIYF
J: TRBJ1-1; length: 15; V: TRBV5-6; CDR3: CASSFSDRLNTEAFF
J: TRBJ1-4; length: 16; V: TRBV5-1; CDR3: CASSPSTGAPNEKLFF
J: TRBJ2-3; length: 15; V: TRBV7-8; CDR3: CASRKGQGTTDTQYF
J: TRBJ2-7; length: 15; V: TRBV29-1; CDR3: CSVRPGGGPTYEQYF
J: TRBJ2-5; length: 14; V: TRBV2; CDR3: CASNQGGRAGTQYF
J: TRBJ2-1; length: 14; V: TRBV6-1; CDR3: CASRTSGGYNEQFF
J: TRBJ1-2; length: 15; V: TRBV21-1; CDR3: CASSTRTGKSYGYTF
J: TRBJ1-4; length: 14; V: TRBV6-4; CDR3: CASSDSEVSGKLFF
J: TRBJ1-2; length: 15; V: TRBV7-2; CDR3: CASSLYGQGQSGYTF
J: TRBJ2-7; length: 16; V: TRBV4-1; CDR3: CASSHLLAGSSYEQYF
J: TRBJ2-7; length: 14; V: TRBV6-5; CDR3: CASSYGSGGGEQYF
J: TRBJ1-1; length: 16; V: TRBV5-1; CDR3: CASSPGTGEMNTEAFF
J: TRBJ2-5; length: 16; V: TRBV7-9; CDR3: CASSRGTRTYQETQYF
J: TRBJ1-1; length: 14; V: TRBV2; CDR3: CASTFLDRNTEAFF
J: TRBJ2-1; length: 16; V: TRBV28; CDR3: CASSRTWDRGDNEQFF
J: TRBJ2-2; length: 15; V: TRBV19; CDR3: CASIGGSGRSGELFF
J: TRBJ2-1; length: 18; V: TRBV25-1; CDR3: CASSDLRAGLAGDNEQFF
J: TRBJ2-7; length: 15; V: TRBV2; CDR3: CASNIQGEGPYEQYF
J: TRBJ1-1; length: 13; V: TRBV18; CDR3: CASSQGGNTEAFF
J: TRBJ2-1; length: 15; V: TRBV7-2; CDR3: CASSYLSGTYNEQFF
J: TRBJ2-1; length: 15; V: TRBV4-1; CDR3: CASSQVGAGGDEQFF
J: TRBJ1-5; length: 13; V: TRBV6-6; CDR3: CACHRIPAQPQHF
J: TRBJ2-1; length: 15; V: TRBV30; CDR3: CAWAPPQGYGNEQFF
J: TRBJ2-1; length: 15; V: TRBV5-1; CDR3: CASSVDRVSYNEQFF
J: TRBJ2-2; length: 14; V: TRBV7-8; CDR3: CASSLVGQGRELFF
J: TRBJ1-2; length: 14; V: TRBV6-6; CDR3: CASNPNRGNYGYTF
J: TRBJ2-5; length: 16; V: TRBV9; CDR3: CASSVVSSGVQETQYF
J: TRBJ1-1; length: 13; V: TRBV27; CDR3: CASSLFAGGLAFF
J: TRBJ1-4; length: 13; V: TRBV6-5; CDR3: CASRDDSYEKLFF
J: TRBJ2-7; length: 15; V: TRBV9; CDR3: CASSVAGRETYEQYF
J: TRBJ2-2; length: 17; V: TRBV15; CDR3: CATSSPSGTSNTGELFF
J: TRBJ1-5; length: 14; V: TRBV7-8; CDR3: CASSLVRGRQPQHF
J: TRBJ2-7; length: 14; V: TRBV25-1; CDR3: CASSDGSSSYEQYF
J: TRBJ2-7; length: 16; V: TRBV4-2; CDR3: CASSLGLAGDTYEQYF
J: TRBJ1-1; length: 14; V: TRBV27; CDR3: CASSSRPGTGAAFF
J: TRBJ1-2; length: 16; V: TRBV27; CDR3: CASRPILRDTNYGYTF
J: TRBJ1-3; length: 15; V: TRBV28; CDR3: CASSEGRGSGNTIYF
J: TRBJ1-5; length: 14; V: TRBV5-1; CDR3: CASSADGLNQPQHF
J: TRBJ2-7; length: 15; V: TRBV6-4; CDR3: CASSQEGASSYEQYF
J: TRBJ1-2; length: 13; V: TRBV28; CDR3: CASRYGNSYGYTF
J: TRBJ1-5; length: 16; V: TRBV19; CDR3: CASSTPGQGPGQPQHF
J: TRBJ2-7; length: 14; V: TRBV28; CDR3: CASRVVGRAYEQYF
J: TRBJ2-7; length: 14; V: TRBV5-1; CDR3: CASSLLAGEGEQYF
J: TRBJ2-5; length: 13; V: TRBV2; CDR3: CASRHRLQETQYF
J: TRBJ2-1; length: 16; V: TRBV9; CDR3: CASSVDSGRSYNEQFF
J: TRBJ2-2; length: 17; V: TRBV10-3; CDR3: CAIAQAGRSQNTGELFF
J: TRBJ2-1; length: 15; V: TRBV19; CDR3: CASSIGASGSNEQFF
J: TRBJ2-3; length: 12; V: TRBV2; CDR3: CASSVLPDTQYF
J: TRBJ2-3; length: 13; V: TRBV6-4; CDR3: CASSVTLTDTQYF
J: TRBJ1-1; length: 14; V: TRBV2; CDR3: CASTHPGGNAEAFF
J: TRBJ2-1; length: 15; V: TRBV7-9; CDR3: CASSSTSGRALGQFF
J: TRBJ2-1; length: 15; V: TRBV6-1; CDR3: CASSASSGRANEQFF
J: TRBJ2-5; length: 15; V: TRBV5-1; CDR3: CASSLASSGMVTQYF